These 21 T cell receptor beta chains share one sample of origin, sequenced in a study of T cell responses to AZD1222 COVID-19 vaccine. The method was immunoSEQ multiplex PCR; TCRdb's version includes in-frame clones alone and lacks a portion of them. The data show 130,000 or so clones, approximately 94% seen once. The specimen comprised peripheral blood, sampled on day 0 of AZD1222 vaccination. The receptors come from an adult in good health.

The chain couples TRBV19 to TRBJ1-1; possible D gene TRBD1, 6 bases. The CDR3 sequence is 15 residues long. The ends were cut back, 5 bases at V and 4 bases at J, with 17 bases in the middle. Looked up from germline, CDR1 is LNHDA and CDR2 is SQIVND (reference sequence). CDR3 nucleotide sequence: TGTGCCAGTAGTGTCTCATGGGGGGCTGGCACTGAAGCTTTCTTT. It codes for CASSVSWGAGTEAFF. The whole variable domain, remainder taken from reference TRBV19 and TRBJ1-1, is DGGITQSPKYLFRKEGQNVTLSCEQNLNHDAMYWYRQDPGQGLRLIYYSQIVNDFQKGDIAEGYSVSREKKESFPLTVTSAQKNPTAFYLCASSVSWGAGTEAFFGQGTRLTVV.

This chain uses TRBV5-1 with TRBJ1-2; the D is unclear. This CDR3 comprises 13 residues. CDR1 is SGHRS and CDR2 is YFSETQ in the germline V gene. V was pared by 2 bases and J by 6 bases, with 11 bases between. CDR3 in amino acids: CASSFPSPDGYTF. CDR3 DNA: TGCGCCAGCAGCTTTCCCTCCCCGGATGGCTACACCTTC.

CDR3: CASSSSGHTASYNEQFF. The CDR3 DNA is TGTGCCAGCAGCTCATCCGGACACACTGCCTCCTACAATGAGCAGTTCTTC. The chain carries TRBV7-9 and TRBJ2-1, with D possibly matching TRBD1 (5 bases). CDR3 size: 17 residues. Per germline, CDR1 SEHNR and CDR2 FQNEAQ (reference sequence). Trimming removed 4 bases at V and 0 bases at J, with 16 bases between.

The V gene is TRBV7-9, the J gene TRBJ1-2, with D unclear. The germline CDR1 and CDR2 sequences are SEHNR and FQNEAQ (reference sequence). V was cut by 3 bases and J by 13 bases, with 12 bases left in between. This CDR3 has 11 amino acids. CDR3 sequence reads: CASSLGSGCTF. The DNA of the CDR3 is TGTGCCAGCAGCTTGGGGTCCGGGTGCACCTTC.

The V and J genes are TRBV6-5 and TRBJ2-3; D is uncertain. V was trimmed by 8 bases and J by 6 bases, leaving 9 bases between them. The CDR3 totals 11 residues. The germline gives CDR1 MNHEY, CDR2 SVGAGI. The CDR3 loop reads CASSFRDTQYF. CDR3 DNA sequence: TGTGCCAGCTCGTTCCGCGATACGCAGTATTTT.

CDR3 sequence (DNA): TGTGCCAGCTCACCGACCGACAGGGGAGAGAACAATGAGCAGTTCTTC. It translates to CASSPTDRGENNEQFF. The chain is built from TRBV18 and TRBJ2-1; 8 bases line up with TRBD1. The CDR3 runs to 16 residues. The junction had 9 bases not matched to a gene; V was cut back by 3 bases and J by 5 bases. Germline assignment: CDR1 KGHSH and CDR2 LQKENI.

V and J are TRBV24-1 and TRBJ2-3; D might be TRBD2 (5 bases). The V gene's germline CDR1 is KGHDR and CDR2 SFDVKD. The CDR3 length is 16 residues. The V gene lost 1 base and the J gene lost 3 bases, with 13 bases spanning the gap. The CDR3: CATSDFNGVGTDTQYF. The CDR3 coding sequence is TGTGCCACCAGTGATTTTAACGGGGTCGGGACAGATACGCAGTATTTT.

This rearrangement joins TRBV19 to TRBJ2-3; D is ambiguous. This CDR3 is 14 amino acids long. With 2 bases removed from V and 6 bases from J, the gap between germline ends came to 12 bases. Germline-derived CDR1 and CDR2 are LNHDA and SQIVND (reference sequence). The CDR3 sequence is CASSISVYVDTQYF. The CDR3 bases are TGTGCCAGTAGTATATCGGTGTACGTCGATACGCAGTATTTT.

CDR3 amino acids: CASSQDFLRQGLHEQYF. CDR3 sequence (DNA): TGTGCCAGCAGCCAAGATTTCCTGCGACAGGGCTTGCACGAGCAGTACTTC. V is TRBV3-1 (or the pseudogene TRBV3-2) and J is TRBJ2-7, with TRBD1 matching 7 bases. This CDR3 comprises 17 residues. CDR1 is LGHDT, CDR2 YNNKEL, per germline (reference sequence). The V and J ends lost 0 bases and 5 bases, in that order; junction bases with no gene match: 13.

This rearrangement joins TRBV6-5 to TRBJ1-2; D is unresolved. V was trimmed by 4 bases and J by 4 bases, leaving 13 bases between them. The CDR3 is made up of 14 amino acids. Germline V gene lookup returns CDR1 MNHEY and CDR2 SVGAGI. CDR3 bases: TGTGCCAGCAGTTCCCCAAGCGACTCCTATGGCTACACCTTC. Protein product: CASSSPSDSYGYTF.

The CDR3, as DNA: TGCGCCAGCAGTGTCACAGGCTCCCCTGAAGCTTTCTTT. Its protein is CASSVTGSPEAFF. The rearrangement uses TRBV10-1 and TRBJ1-1, with D perhaps TRBD1 (5 bases). CDR3 length: 13 residues. Per the germline V gene, CDR1 is WNHNN and CDR2 is SYGVQD (reference sequence). The V end lost 4 bases, the J end lost 6 bases, and 12 bases lay between the germline ends.

This clone was counted a single time. CDR3 DNA: TGTGCCAGCAGCCCCGCACAGGGTGACTATGGCTACACCTTC. Translating gives CASSPAQGDYGYTF. The rearrangement links TRBV3-1 (or the pseudogene TRBV3-2) to TRBJ1-2, with D possibly TRBD1 on 6 matching bases. Germline assignment: CDR1 LGHDT and CDR2 YNNKEL (reference sequence). The CDR3 runs to 14 residues. Trimming shortened V by 4 bases and J by 3 bases, and 12 bases separated the two germline ends.

The chain couples TRBV5-5 to TRBJ2-3, with 9 bases that match TRBD2. Germline V lookup: CDR1 SGHKS, CDR2 YYEKEE (reference sequence). The CDR3 runs 17 residues. With 0 bases clipped from V and 4 bases from J, the junction kept 9 bases outside the gene matches. Here the CDR3 DNA reads TGTGCCAGCAGCTTGGCCCCCGCTAGCGGGAAGTCAGATACGCAGTATTTT. Protein product: CASSLAPASGKSDTQYF. Full variable domain (rest looked up from reference TRBV5-5 and TRBJ2-3): DAGVTQSPTHLIKTRGQQVTLRCSPISGHKSVSWYQQVLGQGPQFIFQYYEKEERGRGNFPDRFSARQFPNYSSELNVNALLLGDSALYLCASSLAPASGKSDTQYFGPGTRLTVL.

The V call is TRBV15, the J call TRBJ1-1; D unresolved. Germline-derived CDR1 and CDR2 are LNHNV and YYDKDF (reference sequence). The V gene lost 4 bases and the J gene lost 4 bases, with 13 bases spanning the gap. CDR3 size: 14 residues. The CDR3 spells CATSKDIASTEAFF. In DNA, the CDR3 is TGTGCCACCAGCAAAGACATTGCGAGCACTGAAGCTTTCTTT. Together with reference TRBV15 and TRBJ1-1, the CDR3 gives the full variable domain: DAMVIQNPRYQVTQFGKPVTLSCSQTLNHNVMYWYQQKSSQAPKLLFHYYDKDFNNEADTPDNFQSRRPNTSFCFLDIRSPGLGDTAMYLCATSKDIASTEAFFGQGTRLTVV.

This CDR3 is CASSRDRVGNQPQHF. Written as DNA, the CDR3 is TGTGCCAGCAGCCGTGACAGGGTCGGCAATCAGCCCCAGCATTTT. The chain uses TRBV6-2 or TRBV6-3 and TRBJ1-5, with TRBD1 matching over 7 bases. Trimming took 6 bases from V and 2 from J; bases not matched to a gene: 7. There are 15 residues in the CDR3. Germline CDR1 is MNHEY and CDR2 is SVGEGT.

J is TRBJ1-5 and V is TRBV19, with D unresolved. CDR3 length: 15 amino acids. Germline V gives CDR1 LNHDA, CDR2 SQIVND (reference sequence). The ends were cut back, 0 bases at V and 11 bases at J, with 17 bases in the middle. The CDR3 loop is CASSIDPRKNPTQHF. The DNA for the CDR3 is TGTGCCAGTAGTATAGATCCACGGAAGAATCCGACCCAGCATTTT.

This clone appeared a few times. The V gene is TRBV20-1, the J gene TRBJ2-6; D is uncertain. Germline V gives CDR1 DFQATT, CDR2 SNEGSKA (reference sequence). The V end lost 3 bases, the J end lost 0 bases, and 12 bases lay between the germline ends. CDR3 length: 16 amino acids. The CDR3, as DNA: TGCAGTGCTAGTGAGCTCGGTGACTCTGGGGCCAACGTCCTGACTTTC. This gives the protein CSASELGDSGANVLTF.

The chain links TRBV5-5 to TRBJ1-2; weak D call: TRBD1 (5 bases). Germline assignment: CDR1 SGHKS and CDR2 YYEKEE (reference sequence). Between the trimmed V and J ends, which lost 0 bases and 8 bases, there was a span of 14 bases. There are 14 residues in the CDR3. For the CDR3, the DNA is TGTGCCAGCAGCTTGGCCTCTCAGGGCGGCGGCTACACCTTC. It is translated as CASSLASQGGGYTF.

This chain joins TRBV25-1 and TRBJ2-5; 11 nucleotides line up with TRBD2. Germline V CDR1 and CDR2: MGHDK, SYGVNS. This CDR3 is built from 16 residues. Trimming took 5 bases from V and 4 from J; bases not matched to a gene: 9. The CDR3 DNA is TGTGCCAGCAGTCGGGCTAGCGGGAGGTGGGCAGAGACCCAGTACTTC. Protein product: CASSRASGRWAETQYF.

The CDR3 DNA is TGTGCCAGCACCCTATCTCAGGGGCGAGGAGAGACCCAGTACTTC. It is translated as CASTLSQGRGETQYF. V usage is TRBV2 and J usage is TRBJ2-5; D is possibly TRBD1 (6 bases). V was shortened by 7 bases and J by 4 bases, with 19 bases between the two germline ends. The CDR3 consists of 15 residues. Germline V gives CDR1 SNHLY, CDR2 FYNNEI. The complete variable domain, with remaining parts taken from reference TRBV2 and TRBJ2-5, reads EPEVTQTPSHQVTQMGQEVILRCVPISNHLYFYWYRQILGQKVEFLVSFYNNEISEKSEIFDDQFSVERPDGSNFTLKIRSTKLEDSAMYFCASTLSQGRGETQYFGPGTRLLVL.

The rearrangement uses TRBV5-6 and TRBJ2-1, with TRBD1 matching over 8 bases. Trimming removed 2 bases from V and 3 bases from J; junction bases left unmatched: 4. The CDR3 spans 15 residues. CDR1 and CDR2 (germline): SGHDT, YYEEEE. In DNA, the CDR3 is TGTGCCAGCAGCTTACCAGGGGGCTTCTACAATGAGCAGTTCTTC. Translating it yields CASSLPGGFYNEQFF.